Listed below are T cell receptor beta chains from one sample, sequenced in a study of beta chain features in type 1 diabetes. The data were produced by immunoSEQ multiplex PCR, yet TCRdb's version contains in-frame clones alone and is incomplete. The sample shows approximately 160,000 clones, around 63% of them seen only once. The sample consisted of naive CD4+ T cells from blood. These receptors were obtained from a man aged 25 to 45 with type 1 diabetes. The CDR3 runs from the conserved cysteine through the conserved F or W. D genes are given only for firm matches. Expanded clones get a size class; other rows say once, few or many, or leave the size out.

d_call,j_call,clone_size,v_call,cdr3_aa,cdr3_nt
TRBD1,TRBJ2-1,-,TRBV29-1,CSVAGTGGTDEQFF,TGCAGCGTTGCCGGGACAGGGGGTACCGATGAGCAGTTCTTC
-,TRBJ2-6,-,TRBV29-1,CSVARAGANVLTF,TGCAGCGTTGCCAGGGCTGGGGCCAACGTCCTGACTTTC
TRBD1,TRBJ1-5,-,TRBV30,CAWSLSPGTGANQPQHF,TGTGCCTGGAGCCTTTCCCCCGGGACAGGGGCCAATCAGCCCCAGCATTTT
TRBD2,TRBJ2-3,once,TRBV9,CASSPYEVAGGLTDTQYF,TGTGCCAGCAGCCCCTACGAGGTAGCGGGGGGACTAACAGATACGCAGTATTTT
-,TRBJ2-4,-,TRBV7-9,CASSLVKGLELAKNIQYF,TGTGCCAGCAGCTTAGTGAAGGGCTTAGAACTAGCCAAAAACATTCAGTACTTC
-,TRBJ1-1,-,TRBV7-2,CASSSNQGTEAFF,TGTGCCAGCAGCTCGAACCAGGGCACTGAAGCTTTCTTT
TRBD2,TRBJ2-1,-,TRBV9,CASTPSAGTSGVSSYNEQFF,TGTGCCAGCACCCCCAGCGCCGGGACTAGCGGGGTAAGCTCCTACAATGAGCAGTTCTTC
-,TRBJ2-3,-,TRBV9,CASSVAVHISTDTQYF,TGTGCCAGCAGCGTAGCGGTACATATTAGCACAGATACGCAGTATTTT
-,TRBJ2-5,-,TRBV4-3,CASSQGGGETQYF,TGCGCCAGCAGCCAAGGGGGCGGCGAGACCCAGTACTTC
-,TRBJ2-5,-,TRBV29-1,CSVEGRVGETQYF,TGCAGCGTTGAAGGCAGGGTGGGGGAGACCCAGTACTTC
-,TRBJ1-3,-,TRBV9,CASSVYRVGTDPIYF,TGTGCCAGCAGCGTCTACAGAGTGGGAACGGACCCCATATATTTT
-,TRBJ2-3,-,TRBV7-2,CASSTRLGPDTQYF,TGTGCCAGCAGCACAAGACTAGGACCAGATACGCAGTATTTT
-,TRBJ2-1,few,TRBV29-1,CSVAPGADEQFF,TGCAGCGTGGCACCCGGGGCGGATGAGCAGTTCTTC
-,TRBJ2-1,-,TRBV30,CAWRGLASYNEQFF,TGTGCCTGGAGGGGACTTGCCTCCTACAATGAGCAGTTCTTC
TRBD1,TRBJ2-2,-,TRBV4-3,CASSPWGQGDTGELFF,TGCGCCAGCAGCCCGTGGGGACAGGGCGACACCGGGGAGCTGTTTTTT
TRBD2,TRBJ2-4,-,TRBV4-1,CASSLGRGGHENIQYF,TGCGCCAGCAGCCTTGGCCGGGGGGGCCACGAAAACATTCAGTACTTC
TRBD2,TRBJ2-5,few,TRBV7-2,CASSPAGLQETQYF,TGTGCCAGCAGCCCTGCGGGACTACAAGAGACCCAGTACTTC
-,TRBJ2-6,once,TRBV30,CAWSAGHSGANVLTF,TGTGCCTGGAGCGCCGGACATTCTGGGGCCAACGTCCTGACTTTC